The source of this T cell receptor beta chain is a study of CD8+CD57+ T cells in acquired aplastic anemia. Study in general: The mean DNA yield obtained from sorted CD4+ and CD8+ cells came to approximately 3.2 ug. On average, healthy donors gave 10 million to 14 million reads for CD4+ cells.

The study's findings and limits: There were 25 to 35 CD8+ CDR3 sequences that occurred in both patients and controls. For CD8+ Simpson's diversity, patients and controls showed no significant difference.

V was shortened by 5 bases and J by 1 base, with 8 bases between the two germline ends. Germline V gene sequence: CDR1 SQVTM, CDR2 ANQGSEA. The CDR3 sequence is 12 residues long. Worth noting for this clonotype: Its specificity is not known.

It was genomic DNA that served as the template for profiling TCR beta VDJ and CDR3. TCRdb recomputed calls from the reads with MiXCR, one row per CDR3 protein. This sample carries 400,000 to 500,000 distinct CDR3 sequences, under 80% of them seen once, and the ten largest clones take under 4.5%. Material: sorted CD4+, CD8+, or CD8+CD57+ T cells (not recorded which) from PBMCs. The chain has TRBV29-1 and TRBJ1-1; D is unresolved. The clonotype originates from a human donor in good health, serving as a control. The CDR3 nucleotides are TGCAGCGTTTACCCGACGAACACTGAAGCTTTCTTT. Its protein product is CSVYPTNTEAFF. Full variable domain (outside the CDR3, taken from reference TRBV29-1 and TRBJ1-1): SAVISQKPSRDICQRGTSLTIQCQVDSQVTMMFWYRQQPGQSLTLIATANQGSEATYESGFVIDKFPISRPNLTFSTLTVSNMSPEDSSIYLCSVYPTNTEAFFGQGTRLTVV.